The rows below give T cell receptor beta chains drawn from one sample of a study of vaccination and CD4 T cells after COVID-19. For these TCRs, the target antigens are not known. Via MiXCR, TCRdb re-called the PCR reads, giving one row per CDR3 protein. The sample carries over 9,000 distinct CDR3 sequences, roughly 40% recorded once. The sample consisted of CD4+ T cells from blood, cultured in vitro. The receptors were gathered from a human donor in good health. CDR3s include the opening cysteine and the closing phenylalanine or tryptophan. The D gene is left open where the match is weak. Where a row states a size, it is once, few, many or the class of an expanded clone; other rows omit it.

V gene: TRBV20-1; J gene: TRBJ2-5; D gene: .; clone size: few; CDR3 protein: CSPSGGQETQYF; CDR3 DNA: TGCAGCCCCTCTGGGGGGCAGGAGACCCAGTACTTC
V gene: TRBV9; J gene: TRBJ2-3; D gene: .; clone size: .; CDR3 protein: CASSVVFADTQYF; CDR3 DNA: TGTGCCAGCAGCGTAGTATTTGCAGATACGCAGTATTTT
V gene: TRBV24-1; J gene: TRBJ1-2; D gene: .; clone size: .; CDR3 protein: CATSDFGRGHLSGGGYTF; CDR3 DNA: TGTGCCACCAGTGATTTCGGCAGAGGTCATCTGTCGGGCGGGGGCTACACCTTC
V gene: TRBV24-1; J gene: TRBJ1-1; D gene: TRBD1; clone size: medium-sized; CDR3 protein: CATSDSGQGVTEAFF; CDR3 DNA: TGTGCCACCAGTGACTCGGGACAGGGCGTAACTGAAGCTTTCTTT
V gene: TRBV7-2; J gene: TRBJ1-2; D gene: .; clone size: .; CDR3 protein: CASSPTVQGIWGYTF; CDR3 DNA: TGTGCCAGCAGCCCCACGGTGCAGGGGATATGGGGCTACACCTTC
V gene: TRBV20-1; J gene: TRBJ1-1; D gene: TRBD1; clone size: .; CDR3 protein: CSATGTGGWGTEAFF; CDR3 DNA: TGCAGTGCCACCGGGACAGGGGGCTGGGGCACTGAAGCTTTCTTT
V gene: TRBV2; J gene: TRBJ1-1; D gene: .; clone size: few; CDR3 protein: CASSAQGVGNTEAFF; CDR3 DNA: TGTGCCAGCAGTGCCCAAGGGGTGGGGAACACTGAAGCTTTCTTT
V gene: TRBV7-6; J gene: TRBJ1-3; D gene: .; clone size: .; CDR3 protein: CASSLEPGLGNTIYF; CDR3 DNA: TGTGCCAGCAGCTTAGAGCCTGGTCTCGGAAACACCATATATTTT
V gene: TRBV7-2; J gene: TRBJ1-6; D gene: TRBD1; clone size: few; CDR3 protein: CASRPTGGFNSPLHF; CDR3 DNA: TGTGCCAGCAGACCAACAGGGGGGTTTAATTCACCCCTCCACTTT
V gene: TRBV6-1; J gene: TRBJ2-3; D gene: TRBD2; clone size: few; CDR3 protein: CASSPQRESTDTQYF; CDR3 DNA: TGTGCCAGCAGTCCTCAGCGGGAGAGCACAGATACGCAGTATTTT
V gene: TRBV27; J gene: TRBJ1-1; D gene: .; clone size: few; CDR3 protein: CASRDLDMNTEAFF; CDR3 DNA: TGTGCCAGCAGAGATCTAGACATGAACACTGAAGCTTTCTTT
V gene: TRBV12-3/TRBV12-4; J gene: TRBJ1-2; D gene: .; clone size: .; CDR3 protein: CASSTSLGPSYGYTF; CDR3 DNA: TGTGCCAGCAGCACCAGCCTTGGACCCTCTTATGGCTACACCTTC
V gene: TRBV2; J gene: TRBJ1-2; D gene: TRBD1; clone size: few; CDR3 protein: CASFRDRPTNYGYTF; CDR3 DNA: TGTGCCAGCTTCCGGGACAGGCCAACTAACTATGGCTACACCTTC
V gene: TRBV5-1; J gene: TRBJ2-7; D gene: .; clone size: .; CDR3 protein: CASSSARTYEQYF; CDR3 DNA: TGCGCCAGCAGCTCCGCCAGAACATACGAGCAGTACTTC
V gene: TRBV10-3; J gene: TRBJ1-1; D gene: TRBD1; clone size: .; CDR3 protein: CASTRGQGGTEAFF; CDR3 DNA: TGTGCCAGCACTAGGGGACAGGGGGGGACTGAAGCTTTCTTT
V gene: TRBV7-2; J gene: TRBJ2-5; D gene: .; clone size: few; CDR3 protein: CASSPDVETQYF; CDR3 DNA: TGTGCCAGCAGCCCCGATGTGGAGACCCAGTACTTC
V gene: TRBV12-3/TRBV12-4; J gene: TRBJ1-5; D gene: TRBD1; clone size: few; CDR3 protein: CASSDRAKQPQHF; CDR3 DNA: TGTGCCAGCAGTGACAGGGCAAAGCAGCCCCAGCATTTT
V gene: TRBV6-5; J gene: TRBJ2-3; D gene: .; clone size: .; CDR3 protein: CASSYSGVTDTQYF; CDR3 DNA: TGTGCCAGCAGTTACTCGGGTGTCACAGATACGCAGTATTTT
V gene: TRBV6-1; J gene: TRBJ1-2; D gene: .; clone size: few; CDR3 protein: CASSKEGFRRSYGYTF; CDR3 DNA: TGTGCCAGCAGTAAGGAGGGGTTCAGGCGTTCCTATGGCTACACCTTC
V gene: TRBV7-2; J gene: TRBJ2-7; D gene: .; clone size: .; CDR3 protein: CASSLGRGFYEQYF; CDR3 DNA: TGTGCCAGCAGCTTAGGTCGAGGTTTCTACGAGCAGTACTTC
V gene: TRBV7-9; J gene: TRBJ2-7; D gene: TRBD1; clone size: .; CDR3 protein: CASSIHRGPSYEQYF; CDR3 DNA: TGTGCCAGCAGCATCCACAGGGGGCCGTCCTACGAGCAGTACTTC
V gene: TRBV6-1; J gene: TRBJ2-1; D gene: TRBD1; clone size: .; CDR3 protein: CASSLQGARGNEQFF; CDR3 DNA: TGTGCCAGCAGCTTACAGGGGGCTCGGGGGAATGAGCAGTTCTTC
V gene: TRBV20-1; J gene: TRBJ1-5; D gene: .; clone size: few; CDR3 protein: CSARAEGTGTGMPQHF; CDR3 DNA: TGCAGTGCTAGGGCCGAGGGGACGGGAACCGGGATGCCCCAGCATTTT
V gene: TRBV20-1; J gene: TRBJ2-5; D gene: TRBD2; clone size: .; CDR3 protein: CSAYTGRTETQYF; CDR3 DNA: TGCAGTGCTTACACCGGGAGGACAGAGACCCAGTACTTC
V gene: TRBV12-2; J gene: TRBJ1-1; D gene: .; clone size: .; CDR3 protein: CASRTDRTLNTEAFF; CDR3 DNA: TGTGCAAGTCGCACGGACAGAACCTTGAACACTGAAGCTTTCTTT
V gene: TRBV7-9; J gene: TRBJ2-7; D gene: .; clone size: .; CDR3 protein: CASSLVWSYEQYF; CDR3 DNA: TGTGCCAGCAGCTTAGTCTGGTCCTACGAGCAGTACTTC
V gene: TRBV6-2/TRBV6-3; J gene: TRBJ2-7; D gene: .; clone size: few; CDR3 protein: CASSQYRIYEQYF; CDR3 DNA: TGTGCCAGCAGCCAGTATCGGATCTACGAGCAGTACTTC
V gene: TRBV28; J gene: TRBJ2-1; D gene: .; clone size: .; CDR3 protein: CAGSPGQSNEQFF; CDR3 DNA: TGTGCCGGCAGTCCAGGACAGTCCAATGAGCAGTTCTTC
V gene: TRBV7-9; J gene: TRBJ2-1; D gene: TRBD2; clone size: .; CDR3 protein: CASSLPPRLAGSMNEQFF; CDR3 DNA: TGTGCCAGCAGCTTACCTCCCCGACTAGCGGGGAGTATGAATGAGCAGTTCTTC
V gene: TRBV6-2/TRBV6-3; J gene: TRBJ2-1; D gene: .; clone size: .; CDR3 protein: CASSYPLGIYNEQFF; CDR3 DNA: TGTGCCAGCAGTTACCCCCTAGGCATTTACAATGAGCAGTTCTTC
V gene: TRBV20-1; J gene: TRBJ1-1; D gene: .; clone size: few; CDR3 protein: CSARKRTADTEAFF; CDR3 DNA: TGCAGTGCTAGAAAGCGGACGGCTGACACTGAAGCTTTCTTT
V gene: TRBV20-1; J gene: TRBJ1-2; D gene: .; clone size: .; CDR3 protein: CSARAAAGRYGYTF; CDR3 DNA: TGCAGTGCTAGAGCGGCGGCGGGGAGATATGGCTACACCTTC
V gene: TRBV19; J gene: TRBJ1-1; D gene: .; clone size: .; CDR3 protein: CASSFRGGDTEAFF; CDR3 DNA: TGTGCCAGTAGTTTCCGAGGAGGGGACACTGAAGCTTTCTTT
V gene: TRBV19; J gene: TRBJ1-5; D gene: .; clone size: .; CDR3 protein: CASGGLLPYQPQHF; CDR3 DNA: TGTGCCAGTGGGGGTCTTCTACCCTATCAGCCCCAGCATTTT
V gene: TRBV19; J gene: TRBJ1-5; D gene: .; clone size: .; CDR3 protein: CASSPGTGRVQPQHF; CDR3 DNA: TGTGCCAGTAGTCCCGGTACTGGCAGGGTTCAGCCCCAGCATTTT
V gene: TRBV7-2; J gene: TRBJ2-3; D gene: .; clone size: .; CDR3 protein: CASSGYWGGDTQYF; CDR3 DNA: TGTGCCAGCAGCGGCTACTGGGGCGGCGATACGCAGTATTTT
V gene: TRBV7-9; J gene: TRBJ2-7; D gene: TRBD1; clone size: .; CDR3 protein: CASSLAWTGGYEQYF; CDR3 DNA: TGTGCCAGCAGCTTAGCATGGACAGGGGGCTACGAGCAGTACTTC
V gene: TRBV9; J gene: TRBJ2-7; D gene: TRBD1; clone size: .; CDR3 protein: CASSVAQGAPYEQYF; CDR3 DNA: TGTGCCAGCAGCGTAGCTCAGGGGGCCCCATACGAGCAGTACTTC
V gene: TRBV7-9; J gene: TRBJ2-5; D gene: .; clone size: few; CDR3 protein: CASSPRGGREETQYF; CDR3 DNA: TGTGCCAGCAGCCCCCGAGGCGGTAGGGAAGAGACCCAGTACTTC
V gene: TRBV19; J gene: TRBJ2-7; D gene: .; clone size: few; CDR3 protein: CASSDPGTLSSYEQYF; CDR3 DNA: TGTGCCAGTAGTGACCCCGGGACCCTTAGCTCCTACGAGCAGTACTTC
V gene: TRBV6-5; J gene: TRBJ1-5; D gene: TRBD1; clone size: large; CDR3 protein: CASRYTGGFNQPQHF; CDR3 DNA: TGTGCCAGCAGATACACAGGGGGCTTTAATCAGCCCCAGCATTTT
V gene: TRBV18; J gene: TRBJ1-1; D gene: .; clone size: .; CDR3 protein: CASSPISGVEAFF; CDR3 DNA: TGTGCCAGCTCACCAATTTCTGGGGTGGAAGCTTTCTTT
V gene: TRBV25-1; J gene: TRBJ1-2; D gene: .; clone size: few; CDR3 protein: CASSDVPAGGYTF; CDR3 DNA: TGTGCCAGCAGTGACGTACCGGCGGGTGGCTACACCTTC
V gene: TRBV7-8; J gene: TRBJ1-2; D gene: .; clone size: .; CDR3 protein: CASSLEGYNYGYTF; CDR3 DNA: TGTGCCAGCAGCTTAGAGGGCTATAACTATGGCTACACCTTC
V gene: TRBV29-1; J gene: TRBJ2-3; D gene: TRBD2; clone size: .; CDR3 protein: CSVDRAGGSTDTQYF; CDR3 DNA: TGCAGCGTTGATCGAGCGGGAGGGAGCACAGATACGCAGTATTTT
V gene: TRBV20-1; J gene: TRBJ2-7; D gene: .; clone size: .; CDR3 protein: CSASGLYEQYF; CDR3 DNA: TGCAGTGCTTCAGGGCTATACGAGCAGTACTTC
V gene: TRBV28; J gene: TRBJ2-3; D gene: .; clone size: few; CDR3 protein: CASSSYGGHNEAGF; CDR3 DNA: TGTGCCAGCAGTTCCTATGGGGGGCATAACGAGGCGGGATTT
V gene: TRBV15; J gene: TRBJ1-2; D gene: .; clone size: .; CDR3 protein: CATRAEYSPSYGYTF; CDR3 DNA: TGTGCCACCAGAGCGGAGTACAGCCCATCTTATGGCTACACCTTC
V gene: TRBV24-1; J gene: TRBJ2-3; D gene: TRBD2; clone size: few; CDR3 protein: CATSDSSSGRVNTQYF; CDR3 DNA: TGTGCCACCAGTGATTCTAGTAGCGGGAGGGTGAATACGCAGTATTTT
V gene: TRBV6-2/TRBV6-3; J gene: TRBJ2-2; D gene: .; clone size: .; CDR3 protein: CASTKARDTGELFF; CDR3 DNA: TGTGCCAGCACCAAAGCCAGGGACACCGGGGAGCTGTTTTTT
V gene: TRBV5-1; J gene: TRBJ1-2; D gene: .; clone size: few; CDR3 protein: CASSREGNYGYTF; CDR3 DNA: TGCGCCAGCAGCCGGGAGGGGAACTATGGCTACACCTTC
V gene: TRBV28; J gene: TRBJ1-2; D gene: .; clone size: .; CDR3 protein: CASSLDGVGGYTF; CDR3 DNA: TGTGCCAGCAGTTTGGATGGGGTAGGTGGCTACACCTTC
V gene: TRBV19; J gene: TRBJ1-1; D gene: TRBD1; clone size: .; CDR3 protein: CASKLDRGRAQAFF; CDR3 DNA: TGTGCCAGTAAGTTAGACAGGGGGCGCGCCCAGGCTTTCTTT